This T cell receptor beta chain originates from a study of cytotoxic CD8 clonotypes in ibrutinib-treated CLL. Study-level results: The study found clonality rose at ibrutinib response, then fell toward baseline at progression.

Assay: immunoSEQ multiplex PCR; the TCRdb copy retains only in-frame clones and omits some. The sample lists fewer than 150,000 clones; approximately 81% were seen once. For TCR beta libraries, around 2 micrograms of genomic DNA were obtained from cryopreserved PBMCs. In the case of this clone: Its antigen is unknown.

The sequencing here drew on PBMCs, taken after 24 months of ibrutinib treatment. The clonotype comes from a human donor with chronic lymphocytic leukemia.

The CDR3 sequence: CASSFMGQSEAFF. The CDR3, as DNA: TGCGCCAGCAGCTTTATGGGACAGAGTGAAGCTTTCTTT. This chain joins TRBV5-1 and TRBJ1-1, with TRBD1 matching over 7 bases. V lost 2 bases, J lost 7 bases, and 5 bases stayed unmatched. The CDR3 totals 13 residues. Germline V gene lookup returns CDR1 SGHRS and CDR2 YFSETQ. The whole variable domain, filled in from reference TRBV5-1 and TRBJ1-1, reads KAGVTQTPRYLIKTRGQQVTLSCSPISGHRSVSWYQQTPGQGLQFLFEYFSETQRNKGNFPGRFSGRQFSNSRSEMNVSTLELGDSALYLCASSFMGQSEAFFGQGTRLTVV.